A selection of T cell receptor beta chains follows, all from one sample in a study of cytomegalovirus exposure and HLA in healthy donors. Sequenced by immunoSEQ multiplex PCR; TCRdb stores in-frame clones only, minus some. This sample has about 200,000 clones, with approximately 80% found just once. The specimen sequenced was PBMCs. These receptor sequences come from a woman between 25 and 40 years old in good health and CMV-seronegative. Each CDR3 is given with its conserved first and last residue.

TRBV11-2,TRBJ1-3,CASRTGHTIYF
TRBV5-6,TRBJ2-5,CASSLAQEETQYF
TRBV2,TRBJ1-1,CASSASSGTEAFF
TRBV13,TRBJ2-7,CASTGSSYEQYF
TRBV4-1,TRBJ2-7,CASSQAVGQARYEQYF
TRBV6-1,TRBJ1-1,CASFGGPGNTEAFF
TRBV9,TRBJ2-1,CASSPSGDSYNEQFF
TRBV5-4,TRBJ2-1,CASTPTPLGEQFF
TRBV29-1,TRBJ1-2,CSAPVGGNYGYTF
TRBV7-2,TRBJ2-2,CASSFPRAGGPNGELFF
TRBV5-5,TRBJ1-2,CASSSREEGARGYTF
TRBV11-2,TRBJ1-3,CASSSIGTGGAKAGNTIYF
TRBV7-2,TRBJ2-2,CASSLGYRNTGELFF
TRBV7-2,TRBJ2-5,CASSSRTSGGPTQYF
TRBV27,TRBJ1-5,CASSLSRDQPQHF
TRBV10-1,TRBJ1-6,CASSDPGRGNSPLHF
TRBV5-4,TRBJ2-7,CASSLGSGGAWEQYF
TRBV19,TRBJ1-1,CATLGGNTEAFF
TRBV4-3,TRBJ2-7,CASSLGGQAPYEQYF
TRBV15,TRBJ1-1,CATRRGGIQGVSTEAFF
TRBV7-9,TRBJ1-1,CASSQIDRKNTEAFF
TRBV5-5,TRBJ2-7,CASSLGTSFSYEQYF
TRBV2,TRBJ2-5,CASSDLLVGEETQYF
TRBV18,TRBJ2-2,CASSPRQGYGGELFF
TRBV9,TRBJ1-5,CASSYFSHQPQHF
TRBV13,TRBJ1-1,CASSLGRGQRVEAFF
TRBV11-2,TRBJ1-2,CASSLSRQGYTF
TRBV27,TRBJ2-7,CASSLGVSFYEQYF
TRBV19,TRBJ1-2,CASSLYPFRDRANGYTF
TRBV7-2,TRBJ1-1,CASTTSGGRNTEAFF
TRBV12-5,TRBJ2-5,CASGLRREQETQYF
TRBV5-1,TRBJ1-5,CASSLGPGTGAGGQPQHF
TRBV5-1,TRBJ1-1,CASSLSTEAFF
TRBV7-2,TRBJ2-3,CASSFSGGAGTDTQYF
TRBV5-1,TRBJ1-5,CASSLGPRGSNQPQHF
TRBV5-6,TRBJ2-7,CASSLDVGVRSYEQYF
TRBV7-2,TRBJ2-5,CASSRAGAGETQYF
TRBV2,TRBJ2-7,CASSVLRTSGRGEQYF